This record looks at one TCR beta chain sequence and its context. Between the trimmed V and J ends, which lost 3 bases and 6 bases, there was a span of 9 bases. The germline V gene encodes CDR1 SGHRS and CDR2 YFSETQ. The CDR3 has 12 residues. Participants spanned ages about 18 to 90 years and resided in 20 to 30 US areas. Assignment of participants to cohorts was predicated upon participant-reported clinical history. These data belong to a study of blood T cell repertoires in COVID-19. Study at large: Specimens from acute and convalescent COVID-19 originated in the United States, Italy and Spain. From T cells, B-cell-depleted T cells, or PBMCs came the material, which was cDNA or gDNA.

Clones were sequenced by immunoSEQ multiplex PCR, and TCRdb holds only the in-frame ones, with some missing. This sample yields about 400,000 clones, of which over 75% are seen a single time; approximately 2.1% belongs to the top ten. The sequencing input was PBMCs or T cells enriched from blood (not recorded which). The chain recombines TRBV5-1 with TRBJ1-2; maybe TRBD1 (5 bases). The TCR comes from a woman in her thirties or forties with acute COVID-19. CDR3 nucleotides: TGCGCCAGCAGCTGGCAGGGCAATGGCTACACCTTC. Translation gives CASSWQGNGYTF.